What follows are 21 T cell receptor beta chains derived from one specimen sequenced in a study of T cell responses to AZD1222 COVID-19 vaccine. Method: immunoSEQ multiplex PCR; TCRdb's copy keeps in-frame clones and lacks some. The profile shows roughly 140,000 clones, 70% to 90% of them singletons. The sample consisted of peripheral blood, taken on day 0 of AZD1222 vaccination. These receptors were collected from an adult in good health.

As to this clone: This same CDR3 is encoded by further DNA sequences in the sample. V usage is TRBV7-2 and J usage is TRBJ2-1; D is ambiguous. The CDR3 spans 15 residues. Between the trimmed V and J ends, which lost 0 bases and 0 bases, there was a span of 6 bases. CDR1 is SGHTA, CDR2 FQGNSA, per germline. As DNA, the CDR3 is TGTGCCAGCAGCTTAGCTCGGAGCTCCTACAATGAGCAGTTCTTC. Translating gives CASSLARSSYNEQFF. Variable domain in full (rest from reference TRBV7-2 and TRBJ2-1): GAGVSQSPSNKVTEKGKDVELRCDPISGHTALYWYRQSLGQGLEFLIYFQGNSAPDKSGLPSDRFSAERTGGSVSTLTIQRTQQEDSAVYLCASSLARSSYNEQFFGPGTRLTVL.

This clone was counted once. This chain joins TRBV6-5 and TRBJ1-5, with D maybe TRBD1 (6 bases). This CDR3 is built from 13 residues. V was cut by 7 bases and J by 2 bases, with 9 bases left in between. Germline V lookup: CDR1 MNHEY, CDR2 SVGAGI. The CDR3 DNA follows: TGTGCCAGCAAGTCAGGGGGCAATCAGCCCCAGCATTTT. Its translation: CASKSGGNQPQHF.

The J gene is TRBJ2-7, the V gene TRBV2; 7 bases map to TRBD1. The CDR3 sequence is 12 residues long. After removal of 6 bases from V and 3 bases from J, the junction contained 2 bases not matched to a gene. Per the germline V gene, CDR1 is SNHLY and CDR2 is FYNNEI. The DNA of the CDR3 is TGTGCCAGCAGCGGGGACAGCTACGAGCAGTACTTC. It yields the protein CASSGDSYEQYF.

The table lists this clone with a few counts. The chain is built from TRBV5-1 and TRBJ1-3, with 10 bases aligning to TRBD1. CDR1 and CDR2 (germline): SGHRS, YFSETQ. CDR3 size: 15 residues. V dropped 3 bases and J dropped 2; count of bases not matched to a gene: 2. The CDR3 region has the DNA TGCGCCAGCAGCTCCGGGACAGGGGCTGGAAACACCATATATTTT. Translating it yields CASSSGTGAGNTIYF.

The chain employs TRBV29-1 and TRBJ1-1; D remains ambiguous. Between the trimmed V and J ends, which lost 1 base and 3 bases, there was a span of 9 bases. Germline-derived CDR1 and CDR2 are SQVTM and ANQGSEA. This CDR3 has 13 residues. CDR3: CSVEGQADTEAFF. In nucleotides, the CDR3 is TGCAGCGTTGAAGGGCAGGCAGACACTGAAGCTTTCTTT.

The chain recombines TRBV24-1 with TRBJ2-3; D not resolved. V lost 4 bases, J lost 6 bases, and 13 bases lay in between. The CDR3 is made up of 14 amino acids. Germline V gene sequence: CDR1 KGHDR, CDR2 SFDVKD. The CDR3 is CATSDAKDWDTQYF. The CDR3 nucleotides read TGTGCCACCAGTGACGCAAAAGATTGGGATACGCAGTATTTT.

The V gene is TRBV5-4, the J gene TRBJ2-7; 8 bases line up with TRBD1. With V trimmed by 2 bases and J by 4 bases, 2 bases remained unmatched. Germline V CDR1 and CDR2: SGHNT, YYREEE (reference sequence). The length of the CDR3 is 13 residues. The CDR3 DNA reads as TGTGCCAGCAGCTTCAACAGGGGGTACGAGCAGTACTTC. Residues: CASSFNRGYEQYF.

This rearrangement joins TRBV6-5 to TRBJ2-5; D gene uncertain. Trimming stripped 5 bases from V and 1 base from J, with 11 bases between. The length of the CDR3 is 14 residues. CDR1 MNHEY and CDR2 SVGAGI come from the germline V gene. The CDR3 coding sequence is TGTGCCAGCAGTCCTGGACCGTCCCAAGAGACCCAGTACTTC. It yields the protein CASSPGPSQETQYF.

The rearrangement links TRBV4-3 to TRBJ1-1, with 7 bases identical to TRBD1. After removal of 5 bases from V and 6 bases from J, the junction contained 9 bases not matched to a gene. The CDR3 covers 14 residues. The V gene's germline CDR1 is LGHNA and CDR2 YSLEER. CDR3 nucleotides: TGCGCCAGCAGCGCGCCAGACAGGGATTCTGAAGCTTTCTTT. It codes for CASSAPDRDSEAFF.

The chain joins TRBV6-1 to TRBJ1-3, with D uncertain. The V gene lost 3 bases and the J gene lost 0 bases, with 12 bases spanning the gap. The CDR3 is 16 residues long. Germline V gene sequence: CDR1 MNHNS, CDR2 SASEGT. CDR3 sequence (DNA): TGTGCCAGCAGTGAGGTCCAGGACCTCTCTGGAAACACCATATATTTT. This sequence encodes CASSEVQDLSGNTIYF.

The CDR3 DNA follows: TGTGCCAGCAGCTCCCTTTTAGGACGGCTGAACACTGAAGCTTTCTTT. This sequence encodes CASSSLLGRLNTEAFF. The rearrangement joins TRBV11-2 to TRBJ1-1; D is ambiguous. CDR1 and CDR2 (germline): SGHAT, FQNNGV. Trimming shortened V by 4 bases and J by 0 bases, and 15 bases separated the two germline ends. The length of the CDR3 is 16 residues. The whole variable domain, remainder taken from reference TRBV11-2 and TRBJ1-1, is EAGVAQSPRYKIIEKRQSVAFWCNPISGHATLYWYQQILGQGPKLLIQFQNNGVVDDSQLPKDRFSAERLKGVDSTLKIQPAKLEDSAVYLCASSSLLGRLNTEAFFGQGTRLTVV.

This chain's CDR3 is CSVVRDYGYTF. As DNA, the CDR3 is TGCAGCGTTGTCAGGGACTATGGCTACACCTTC. This chain connects TRBV29-1 to TRBJ1-2; weak D call: TRBD1 (5 bases). Trimming removed 4 bases at V and 3 bases at J, with 6 bases between. The CDR3 spans 11 residues. In germline, CDR1 is SQVTM, CDR2 ANQGSEA. Variable domain in full (rest from reference TRBV29-1 and TRBJ1-2): SAVISQKPSRDICQRGTSLTIQCQVDSQVTMMFWYRQQPGQSLTLIATANQGSEATYESGFVIDKFPISRPNLTFSTLTVSNMSPEDSSIYLCSVVRDYGYTFGSGTRLTVV.

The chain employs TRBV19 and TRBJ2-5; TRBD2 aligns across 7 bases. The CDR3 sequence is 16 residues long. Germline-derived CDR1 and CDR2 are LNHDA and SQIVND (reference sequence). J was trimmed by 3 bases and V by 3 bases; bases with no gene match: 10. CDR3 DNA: TGTGCCAGTAGTATTACGTCGACTAGCACGGAAGAGACCCAGTACTTC. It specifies CASSITSTSTEETQYF.

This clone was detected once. The CDR3 region is CASSATVFVTDTQYF. For the CDR3, the DNA is TGTGCCAGCAGCGCGACGGTTTTTGTCACAGATACGCAGTATTTT. The chain links TRBV2 to TRBJ2-3; no firm D call. Trimming took off 6 bases at V and 2 bases at J, with 15 bases between the two ends. Germline-derived CDR1 and CDR2 are SNHLY and FYNNEI. The CDR3 is made up of 15 amino acids.

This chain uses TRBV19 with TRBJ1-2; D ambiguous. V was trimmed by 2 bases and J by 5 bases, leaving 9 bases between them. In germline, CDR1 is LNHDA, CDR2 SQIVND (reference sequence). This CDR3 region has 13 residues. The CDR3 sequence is CASSIMAPYGYTF. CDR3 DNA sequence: TGTGCCAGTAGTATAATGGCGCCGTATGGCTACACCTTC.

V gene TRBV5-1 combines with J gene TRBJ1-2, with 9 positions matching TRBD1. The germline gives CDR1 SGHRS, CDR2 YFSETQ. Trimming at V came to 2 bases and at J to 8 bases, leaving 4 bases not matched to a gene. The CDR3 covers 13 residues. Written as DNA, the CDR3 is TGCGCCAGCAGCTTCCCCGGGACAGGGGGCTACACCTTC. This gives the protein CASSFPGTGGYTF.

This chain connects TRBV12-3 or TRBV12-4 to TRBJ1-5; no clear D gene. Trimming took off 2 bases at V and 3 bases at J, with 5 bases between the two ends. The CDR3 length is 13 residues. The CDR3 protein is CASSLRDNQPQHF. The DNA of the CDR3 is TGTGCCAGCAGTTTACGGGACAATCAGCCCCAGCATTTT.

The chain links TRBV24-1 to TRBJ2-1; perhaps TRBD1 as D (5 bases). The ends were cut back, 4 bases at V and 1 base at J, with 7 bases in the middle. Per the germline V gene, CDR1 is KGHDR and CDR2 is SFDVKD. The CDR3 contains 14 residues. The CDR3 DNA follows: TGTGCCACCAGTGACACAGGTTCCTACAATGAGCAGTTCTTC. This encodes CATSDTGSYNEQFF.

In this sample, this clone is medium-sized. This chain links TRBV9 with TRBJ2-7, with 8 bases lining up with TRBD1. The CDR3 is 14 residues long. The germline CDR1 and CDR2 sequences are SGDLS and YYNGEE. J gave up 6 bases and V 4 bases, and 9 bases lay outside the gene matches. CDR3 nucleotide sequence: TGTGCCAGCAGCCTAGGGACAGGTTCCCTCGAGCAGTACTTC. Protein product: CASSLGTGSLEQYF.

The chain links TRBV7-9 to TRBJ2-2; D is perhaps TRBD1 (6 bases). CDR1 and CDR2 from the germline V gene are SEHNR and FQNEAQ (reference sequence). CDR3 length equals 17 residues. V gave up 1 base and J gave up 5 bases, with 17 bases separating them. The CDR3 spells CASSLVPSGVGTGELFF. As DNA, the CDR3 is TGTGCCAGCAGCTTAGTCCCATCAGGGGTTGGTACCGGGGAGCTGTTTTTT.

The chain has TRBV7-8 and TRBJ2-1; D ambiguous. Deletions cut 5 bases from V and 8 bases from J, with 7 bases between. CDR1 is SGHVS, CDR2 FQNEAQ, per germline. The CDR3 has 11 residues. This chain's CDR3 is CASSKRDEQFF. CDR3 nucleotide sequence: TGTGCCAGCAGCAAGCGTGATGAGCAGTTCTTC.